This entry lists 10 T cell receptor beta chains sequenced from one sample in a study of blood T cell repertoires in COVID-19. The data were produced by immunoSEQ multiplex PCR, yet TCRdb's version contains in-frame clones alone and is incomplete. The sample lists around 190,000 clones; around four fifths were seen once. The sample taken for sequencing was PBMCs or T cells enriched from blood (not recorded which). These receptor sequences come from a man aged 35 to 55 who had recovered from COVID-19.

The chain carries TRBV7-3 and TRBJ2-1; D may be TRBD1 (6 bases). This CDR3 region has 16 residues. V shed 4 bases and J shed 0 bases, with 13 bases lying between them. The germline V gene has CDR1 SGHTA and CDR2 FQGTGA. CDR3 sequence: CASSSQSGHSYNEQFF. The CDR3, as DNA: TGTGCCAGCAGCTCCCAGTCGGGACACTCCTACAATGAGCAGTTCTTC.

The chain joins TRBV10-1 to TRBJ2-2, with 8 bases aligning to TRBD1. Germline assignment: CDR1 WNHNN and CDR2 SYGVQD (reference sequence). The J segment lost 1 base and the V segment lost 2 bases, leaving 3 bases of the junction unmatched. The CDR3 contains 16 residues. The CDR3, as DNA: TGCGCCAGCAGTGAGGGACAGGGTCGGAACACCGGGGAGCTGTTTTTT. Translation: CASSEGQGRNTGELFF.

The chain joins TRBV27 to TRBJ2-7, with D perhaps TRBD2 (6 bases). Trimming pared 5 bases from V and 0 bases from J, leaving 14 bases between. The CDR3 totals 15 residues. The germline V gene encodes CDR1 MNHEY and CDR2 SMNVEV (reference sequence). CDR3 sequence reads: CASSIEWGGSYEQYF. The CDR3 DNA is TGTGCCAGCAGTATAGAGTGGGGAGGCTCCTACGAGCAGTACTTC.

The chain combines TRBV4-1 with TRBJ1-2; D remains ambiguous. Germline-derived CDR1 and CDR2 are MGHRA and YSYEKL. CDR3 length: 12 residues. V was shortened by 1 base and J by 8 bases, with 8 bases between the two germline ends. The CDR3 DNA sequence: TGCGCCAGCAGCCAAGGCACCTACGGCTACACCTTC. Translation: CASSQGTYGYTF.

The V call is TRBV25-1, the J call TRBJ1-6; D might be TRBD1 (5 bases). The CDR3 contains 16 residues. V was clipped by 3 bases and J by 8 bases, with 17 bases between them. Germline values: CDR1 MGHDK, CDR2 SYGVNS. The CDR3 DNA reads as TGTGCCAGCAGTGATACCCAGGGTTCATCCCATTCACCCCTCCACTTT. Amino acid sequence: CASSDTQGSSHSPLHF. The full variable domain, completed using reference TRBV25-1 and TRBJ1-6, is EADIYQTPRYLVIGTGKKITLECSQTMGHDKMYWYQQDPGMELHLIHYSYGVNSTEKGDLSSESTVSRIRTEHFPLTLESARPSHTSQYLCASSDTQGSSHSPLHFGNGTRLTVT.

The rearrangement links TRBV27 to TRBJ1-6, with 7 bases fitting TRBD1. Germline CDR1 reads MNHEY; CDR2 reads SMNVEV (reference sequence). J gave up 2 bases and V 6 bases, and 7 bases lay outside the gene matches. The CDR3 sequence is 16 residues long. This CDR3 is CASRRDSVTYNSPLHF. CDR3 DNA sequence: TGTGCCAGCAGAAGGGACAGCGTGACCTATAATTCACCCCTCCACTTT.

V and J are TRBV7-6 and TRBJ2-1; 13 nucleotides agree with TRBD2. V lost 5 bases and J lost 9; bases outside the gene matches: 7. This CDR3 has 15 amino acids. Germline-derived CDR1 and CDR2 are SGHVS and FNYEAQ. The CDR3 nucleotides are TGTGCCAGCAGCAAACTAGCGGGAGGGCCGCGTGAGCAGTTCTTC. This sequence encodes CASSKLAGGPREQFF.

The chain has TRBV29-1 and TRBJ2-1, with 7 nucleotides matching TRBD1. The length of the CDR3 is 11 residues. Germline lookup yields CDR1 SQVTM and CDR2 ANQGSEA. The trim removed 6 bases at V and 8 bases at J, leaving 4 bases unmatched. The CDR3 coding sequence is TGCAGCGTAAAGGGGGCCGATGAGCAGTTCTTC. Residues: CSVKGADEQFF.

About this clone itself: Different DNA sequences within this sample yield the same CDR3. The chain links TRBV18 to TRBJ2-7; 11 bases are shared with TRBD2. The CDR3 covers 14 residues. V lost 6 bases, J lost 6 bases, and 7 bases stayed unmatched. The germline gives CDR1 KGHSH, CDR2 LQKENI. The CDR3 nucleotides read TGTGCCAGCTCCCAACTAGCGGGAGACGGCGAGCAGTACTTC. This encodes CASSQLAGDGEQYF.

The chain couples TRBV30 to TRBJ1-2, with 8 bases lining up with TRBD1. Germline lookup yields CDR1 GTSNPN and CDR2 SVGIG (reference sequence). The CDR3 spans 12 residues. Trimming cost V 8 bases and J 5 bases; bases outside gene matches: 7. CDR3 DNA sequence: TGTGCCGGAGGACAGGGCCAATATGGCTACACCTTC. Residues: CAGGQGQYGYTF.